What follows is one T cell receptor (beta chain) and its context. These data belong to a study of blood T cell repertoires in COVID-19. About the study: Material from acute and convalescent COVID-19 was sourced from the United States, Italy and Spain. T cells, B-cell-depleted T cells, or PBMCs supplied cDNA or gDNA.

The repertoire was sequenced with immunoSEQ multiplex PCR; TCRdb's copy has only in-frame clones and lacks some. Among about 98,000 clones listed, roughly 82% were seen once. The germline V gene encodes CDR1 LGHNA and CDR2 YSLEER. The CDR3 is 15 amino acids. Deletions cut 1 base from V and 1 base from J, with 11 bases between. The sequenced sample was peripheral blood. The chain is built from TRBV4-3 and TRBJ2-7; tentative D call: TRBD2 (5 bases). This receptor was identified in a man older than 75 with acute or convalescent COVID-19. The CDR3 loop is CASSQGAGRSYEQYF. CDR3 DNA: TGCGCCAGCAGCCAAGGGGCGGGTCGGTCCTACGAGCAGTACTTC.